Shown below are 29 T cell receptor beta chains from a single sample sequenced in a study of tumor-infiltrating lymphocytes in primary liver carcinoma. The source of the blood RNA was unsorted whole blood, and germline DNA was extracted as well. cDNA specific to TCR beta was made from around 470 ng of total RNA, with a constant-region primer employed for priming. Library construction for TCR beta comprised three nested multiplex PCR rounds performed with slightly modified ARM-PCR. The opening two PCR rounds, approximately 10 cycles each, paired TRBV1-TRBV30 forward primers with a C-beta reverse primer. TCRdb used MiXCR to reprocess the multiplex PCR reads, holding one entry per CDR3 protein. The sample carries 300,000 to 400,000 distinct CDR3 sequences, less than 70% recorded once. Sequencing input: peripheral blood. Receptor source: a man aged 35-49 years with primary liver carcinoma and hepatitis B virus infection.

The chain joins TRBV12-3 or TRBV12-4 to TRBJ2-7, with a tentative D call TRBD2 (6 bases). V lost 6 bases to trimming and J lost 6 bases, with 18 bases between them. The CDR3 consists of 14 residues. The CDR3 region is CASRRLFGSSEQYF. DNA of the CDR3: TGTGCCAGCAGACGACTTTTCGGGAGTAGCGAGCAGTACTTC.

About this clonotype itself: Here the CDR3 omits its conserved ending phenylalanine or tryptophan, so a read error is the likely source. Because the CDR3's place on the DNA is in doubt, the DNA is left out and the CDR3 is given as listed by TCRdb. The chain is built from TRBV21-1 and TRBJ1-2. TRBV21-1 corresponds to a pseudogene. The CDR3 is 12 residues long, ends included. CDR3 in amino acids: CASSKKGYGYTS.

A few counts support this clonotype. A read error may be the cause here, since a much bigger clone is one base away. This chain joins TRBV29-1 and TRBJ2-5; a weak D match, TRBD2 (6 bases). The CDR3 extends over 13 amino acids. V was pared by 5 bases and J by 5 bases, with 15 bases between. The germline V gene encodes CDR1 SQVTM and CDR2 ANQGSEA. The CDR3 DNA is TGCAGCGTTACGGCTAGCGTGTTGGAGACCCAGTACTTC. Its protein product is CSVTASVLETQYF.

The J gene is TRBJ2-7, the V gene TRBV5-1, with TRBD2 matching 13 bases. The germline V gene encodes CDR1 SGHRS and CDR2 YFSETQ. V lost 4 bases and J lost 4; bases outside the gene matches: 11. The CDR3 runs to 17 residues. For the CDR3, the DNA is TGCGCCAGCAGCAGGACCGGGACTAGCGGGACTCAATACGAGCAGTACTTC. Encoded protein: CASSRTGTSGTQYEQYF.

As to this clonotype: This may arise from a read error, as a much more abundant clone is one base away. The chain carries TRBV12-3 or TRBV12-4 and TRBJ1-5, with D possibly matching TRBD1 (5 bases). The CDR3 loop spans 14 amino acids. V was cut by 4 bases and J by 2 bases, with 9 bases left in between. CDR3 residues: CASSSLQGNQPQHF. CDR3 bases: TGTGCCAGCAGTTCTCTACAGGGCAATCAGCCCCAGCATTTT.

On this clonotype: At one of its ends the junction is not consistent with the germline gene, which may arise from a read error. The gene calls are TRBV11-3 and TRBJ2-1; 12 bases line up with TRBD2. This CDR3 comprises 15 residues. Germline V gives CDR1 SGHNT, CDR2 YENEEA. This CDR3 reads CARSFTETSGGEQFF. CDR3 in DNA: TGTGCCAGGAGCTTCACCGAGACTAGCGGGGGTGAGCAGTTCTTC. Using reference TRBV11-3 and TRBJ2-1 for the parts outside the CDR3, the full variable domain is EAGVVQSPRYKIIEKKQPVAFWCNPISGHNTLYWYLQNLGQGPELLIRYENEEAVDDSQLPKDRFSAERLKGVDSTLKIQPAELGDSAVYLCARSFTETSGGEQFFGPGTRLTVL.

Concerning this clonotype: The junction shows a germline mismatch at one end, possibly a read error. The V and J genes are TRBV14 and TRBJ2-1; no clear D gene. This CDR3 is 15 amino acids long. Germline V lookup: CDR1 SGHDN, CDR2 FVKESK. CDR3 loop: CASSPYMSSYSEQFF. CDR3 nucleotide sequence: TGTGCTAGCAGCCCATACATGAGTTCCTACAGTGAGCAGTTCTTC. Full variable domain (missing parts from reference TRBV14 and TRBJ2-1): EAGVTQFPSHSVIEKGQTVTLRCDPISGHDNLYWYRRVMGKEIKFLLHFVKESKQDESGMPNNRFLAERTGGTYSTLKVQPAELEDSGVYFCASSPYMSSYSEQFFGPGTRLTVL.

With respect to this clonotype: It may be a read error: a sequence one base away is much more abundant. The chain recombines TRBV6-6 with TRBJ2-1; TRBD2 matches at 13 bases. Germline CDR1 MNHNY, CDR2 SVGAGI (reference sequence). This CDR3 comprises 14 residues. CDR3 residues: CASSGTSGMDDQFF. The CDR3 nucleotides are TGTGCCAGCAGCGGGACTAGCGGGATGGATGACCAGTTCTTC.

Regarding this clonotype: A much larger clone differs by one base, so this may be a read error. The rearrangement joins TRBV12-3 or TRBV12-4 to TRBJ2-1; 9 bases fit TRBD2. The CDR3 covers 16 residues. The J segment lost 9 bases and the V segment lost 6 bases, leaving 15 bases of the junction unmatched. The CDR3 coding sequence is TGTGCCAGCAGACAGTCGGCACTAGCGGGTTTTGGTGAGCAGTTCTTC. Translation gives CASRQSALAGFGEQFF.

About this clonotype: A much larger clonotype is one base distant, so this may be a read error. No conserved phenylalanine or tryptophan is present at the end of the CDR3, so a read error is the likely explanation. The chain joins TRBV4-1 to TRBJ2-2, with D unclear. The CDR3 is made up of 13 amino acids. CDR1 MGHRA and CDR2 YSYEKL come from the germline V gene. Between the trimmed V and J ends, which lost 1 base and 6 bases, there was a span of 6 bases. The CDR3 spells CASSQVTAGELFL. In DNA form, the CDR3 reads TGCGCCAGCAGCCAAGTTACCGCCGGGGAGCTGTTTCTT.

Ten or more counts support this clonotype. CDR3 in amino acids: CASSKGLAGVGELFF. The CDR3 DNA sequence: TGTGCCAGCAGTAAGGGACTAGCGGGAGTCGGGGAGCTGTTTTTT. The rearrangement uses TRBV12-3 or TRBV12-4 and TRBJ2-2; 14 bases line up with TRBD2. The V gene end was trimmed by 5 bases and the J gene end by 7 bases; junction bases not matched to a gene: 3. The CDR3 is 15 residues long.

This clonotype was seen at least ten times. The CDR3 loop reads CASSANSPGHEQYF. In nucleotides, the CDR3 is TGCGCCAGCAGTGCGAACAGCCCGGGACACGAGCAGTACTTC. The V call is TRBV10-2, the J call TRBJ2-7, with D perhaps TRBD1 or TRBD2 (5 bases each). The CDR3 has 14 amino acids. Looked up from germline, CDR1 is WSHSY and CDR2 is SAAADI. Trimming cost V 4 bases and J 5 bases, with 15 bases left between them.

This clonotype was recorded a few times. The CDR3 region has the DNA TGTGCTAGTGGTTTGGTAGAAGGATGGGTTCGAACTGAAGCTTTCTTT. Amino acids: CASGLVEGWVRTEAFF. The chain joins TRBV12-5 to TRBJ1-1; no firm D call. This CDR3 comprises 16 residues. V was cut by 0 bases and J by 5 bases, with 16 bases left in between. CDR1 and CDR2 (germline): LGHNT, FRNRAP.

The rearrangement links TRBV28 to TRBJ2-7, with D uncertain. Germline CDR1 reads MDHEN; CDR2 reads SYDVKM. This CDR3 region has 13 residues. V was shortened by 5 bases and J by 0 bases, with 8 bases between the two germline ends. The CDR3 loop is CASSTTDSYEQYF. In nucleotides, the CDR3 is TGTGCCAGCAGTACAACTGACTCCTACGAGCAGTACTTC. The full variable domain, completed using reference TRBV28 and TRBJ2-7, is DVKVTQSSRYLVKRTGEKVFLECVQDMDHENMFWYRQDPGLGLRLIYFSYDVKMKEKGDIPEGYSVSREKKERFSLILESASTNQTSMYLCASSTTDSYEQYFGPGTRLTVT.

The chain joins TRBV11-2 to TRBJ2-7; weak D call: TRBD1 (6 bases). Germline V CDR1 and CDR2: SGHAT, FQNNGV. Trimming shortened V by 6 bases and J by 2 bases, and 11 bases separated the two germline ends. The CDR3 loop spans 13 amino acids. CDR3 in DNA: TGTGCCAGCAGTCGCAGGGGCACCTACGAGCAGTACTTC. This encodes CASSRRGTYEQYF.

In the case of this clonotype: This may stem from a read error, because a much larger clone lies one nucleotide away. The J gene is TRBJ2-5, the V gene TRBV5-4, with TRBD1 matching over 7 bases. CDR1 is SGHNT, CDR2 YYREEE, per germline (reference sequence). CDR3 length: 15 amino acids. In DNA form, the CDR3 reads TGTGCCAACAGCCTAGACAGGGAAACCCAAGAGACCCAGTACTTC. Protein product: CANSLDRETQETQYF.

A remark on this clonotype: As the CDR3 is not closed by the conserved phenylalanine or tryptophan, this likely results from a read error. The CDR3 here is CTSSESASLTEAFI. The DNA of the CDR3 is TGCACCAGCAGTGAGTCGGCCAGTTTGACCGAAGCTTTCATT. The chain is built from TRBV10-1 and TRBJ1-1; no reliable D call. The CDR3 sequence is 14 residues long. The V gene's germline CDR1 is WNHNN and CDR2 SYGVQD (reference sequence).

The J gene is TRBJ2-5, the V gene TRBV24-1; the match to TRBD1 covers 8 bases. CDR1 KGHDR and CDR2 SFDVKD come from the germline V gene. V trimming: 3 bases; J trimming: 2 bases; junction bases outside the gene matches: 4. This CDR3 is 15 amino acids long. DNA for the CDR3: TGTGCCACCAGTGATCCGGACAGGGAACAAGAGACCCAGTACTTC. It translates to CATSDPDREQETQYF.

CDR3 amino acids: CASSGGQGGQETQYF. CDR3 sequence (DNA): TGTGCCAGCAGCGGGGGACAGGGTGGGCAAGAGACCCAGTACTTC. This rearrangement joins TRBV6-1 to TRBJ2-5; 9 positions match TRBD1. CDR3 length: 15 residues. The V gene's germline CDR1 is MNHNS and CDR2 SASEGT. V lost 6 bases to trimming and J lost 2 bases; unmatched junction nucleotides: 7.

This chain connects TRBV20-1 to TRBJ1-1, with D possibly TRBD1 on 5 matching bases. The CDR3 is 14 amino acids. V was pared by 6 bases and J by 1 base, with 15 bases between. Germline V gene sequence: CDR1 DFQATT, CDR2 SNEGSKA (reference sequence). The CDR3 sequence: CSAPPIGTNTEAFF. The CDR3 bases are TGCAGTGCCCCCCCGATAGGGACGAACACTGAAGCTTTCTTT.

This chain connects TRBV11-2 to TRBJ2-2; 10 nucleotides match TRBD1. CDR3 length equals 15 residues. The V segment lost 5 bases and the J segment 10 bases; nucleotides outside the gene matches: 10. Germline V gene sequence: CDR1 SGHAT, CDR2 FQNNGV. In DNA, the CDR3 is TGTGCCAGCAGCGTAAGACAGGGGGCGTCCGTGGAGCTGTTTTTT. The encoded protein is CASSVRQGASVELFF.

This clonotype turned up a few times. The chain links TRBV5-6 to TRBJ2-3; D gene uncertain. V lost 0 bases, J lost 3 bases, and 8 bases lay in between. The CDR3 is made up of 14 amino acids. Germline V gene lookup returns CDR1 SGHDT and CDR2 YYEEEE. The CDR3 loop is CASSLAPRTDTQYF. The CDR3 coding sequence is TGTGCCAGCAGCTTGGCGCCGAGGACAGATACGCAGTATTTT.

Turning to this clonotype: This likely comes from a read error, as the CDR3 has no conserved phenylalanine or tryptophan at its end. In DNA, the CDR3 is TGTAGCGTTCTAGCACGCGAGCAGTACATC. This translates into CSVLAREQYI. The chain combines TRBV29-1 with TRBJ2-7; D is possibly TRBD2 (5 bases). This CDR3 is built from 10 residues. Germline V gene sequence: CDR1 SQVTM, CDR2 ANQGSEA.

This clonotype was counted many times. The chain employs TRBV5-4 and TRBJ1-1, with TRBD1 matching over 9 bases. Per the germline V gene, CDR1 is SGHNT and CDR2 is YYREEE (reference sequence). The trim removed 4 bases at V and 3 bases at J, leaving 7 bases unmatched. The CDR3 sequence is 15 residues long. The CDR3 DNA reads TGTGCCAGCAGCCCTCGACAGGGGGAATACACTGAAGCTTTCTTT. It translates to CASSPRQGEYTEAFF.

A remark on this clonotype: The junction shows a germline mismatch at one end, possibly a read error. The J gene is TRBJ2-7, the V gene TRBV11-2; D gene uncertain. This CDR3 comprises 11 residues. Germline V gene sequence: CDR1 SGHAT, CDR2 FQNNGV. The chain's CDR3 is CVSSLSYEQYF. CDR3 bases: TGTGTCAGCAGCTTATCCTACGAGCAGTACTTC.

A remark on this clonotype: One junction end does not reproduce the germline sequence, and a read error may be involved. The genes are TRBV6-1 and TRBJ1-5; TRBD1 agrees at 8 bases. The CDR3 loop spans 14 amino acids. Per germline, CDR1 MNHNS and CDR2 SASEGT. The CDR3 sequence is CASSATGANHPQHF. DNA for the CDR3: TGTGCCAGCAGTGCGACAGGGGCCAATCATCCCCAGCATTTT.

This clonotype was seen only once. An end of the junction does not agree with germline; a read error may underlie this. The rearrangement links TRBV11-3 to TRBJ2-2, with no clear D. The germline V gene encodes CDR1 SGHNT and CDR2 YENEEA. The CDR3 consists of 15 residues. CDR3 residues: CASSLGVGSGEELFF. CDR3 sequence (DNA): TGCGCCAGCAGCTTAGGAGTCGGATCCGGCGAGGAGCTGTTTTTT.

A word on this clonotype: The junction departs from the called germline gene at one end, perhaps through a read error. V gene TRBV6-5 combines with J gene TRBJ2-7, with TRBD2 matching over 7 bases. Per the germline V gene, CDR1 is MNHEY and CDR2 is SVGAGI. The length of the CDR3 is 13 residues. This CDR3 reads CATTRGGHYEQYF. The DNA of the CDR3 is TGCGCCACCACAAGGGGAGGGCACTACGAGCAGTACTTC.

This clonotype was recorded at least ten times. This rearrangement joins TRBV7-8 to TRBJ2-1, with a possible D match to TRBD1 (6 bases). This CDR3 comprises 14 residues. V lost 2 bases and J 6 bases, leaving 11 bases between the germline ends. CDR1 and CDR2 from the germline V gene are SGHVS and FQNEAQ. The CDR3 DNA is TGTGCCAGCAGCTTAACAGGGCTGGGCAATGAGCAGTTCTTC. Amino acids: CASSLTGLGNEQFF.